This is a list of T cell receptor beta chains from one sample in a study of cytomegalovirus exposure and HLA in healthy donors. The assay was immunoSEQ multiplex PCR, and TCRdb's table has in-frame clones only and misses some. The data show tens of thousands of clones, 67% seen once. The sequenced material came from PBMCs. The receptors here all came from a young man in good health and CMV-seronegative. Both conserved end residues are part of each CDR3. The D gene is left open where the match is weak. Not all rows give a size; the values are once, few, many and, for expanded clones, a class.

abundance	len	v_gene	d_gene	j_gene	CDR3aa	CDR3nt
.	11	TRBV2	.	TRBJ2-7	CASIVTYEQYF	TGTGCCAGCATAGTTACCTACGAGCAGTACTTC
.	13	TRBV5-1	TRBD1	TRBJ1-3	CASSAKQGDTIYF	TGCGCCAGCAGCGCAAAACAGGGGGACACCATATATTTT
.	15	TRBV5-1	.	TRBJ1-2	CASSDGTTPNYGYTF	TGCGCCAGCAGCGACGGGACAACGCCTAACTATGGCTACACCTTC
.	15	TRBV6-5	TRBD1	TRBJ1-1	CASSYSGQGNTEAFF	TGTGCCAGCAGTTACTCGGGACAGGGGAACACTGAAGCTTTCTTT
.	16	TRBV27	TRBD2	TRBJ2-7	CASSPPSSGSRFEQYF	TGTGCCAGCAGTCCCCCGAGTAGCGGGAGTCGTTTTGAGCAGTACTTC
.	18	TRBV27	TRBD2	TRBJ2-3	CASSSLAGGLDGSNTQYF	TGTGCCAGCAGTTCCCTAGCGGGAGGGTTGGACGGTTCAAATACGCAGTATTTT
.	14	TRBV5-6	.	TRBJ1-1	CASSVPNLPLEAFF	TGTGCCAGCAGCGTGCCCAACCTACCCCTTGAAGCTTTCTTT
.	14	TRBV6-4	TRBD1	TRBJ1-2	CASSLNWDRDGYTF	TGTGCCAGCAGTCTTAACTGGGACAGGGATGGCTACACCTTC
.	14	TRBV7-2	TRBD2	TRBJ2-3	CASRPRRGADTQYF	TGTGCCAGCAGACCCCGCCGGGGGGCAGATACGCAGTATTTT
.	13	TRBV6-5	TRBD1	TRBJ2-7	CASSYGQGCEQYF	TGTGCCAGCAGTTACGGACAGGGCTGCGAGCAGTACTTC
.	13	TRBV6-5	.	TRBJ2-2	CASRTHNTGELFF	TGTGCCAGCAGGACTCATAACACCGGGGAGCTGTTTTTT
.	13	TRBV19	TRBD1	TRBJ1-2	CASSMDRVYGYTF	TGTGCCAGTAGCATGGACAGGGTCTATGGCTACACCTTC
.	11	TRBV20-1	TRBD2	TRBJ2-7	CSAKAGREQYF	TGCAGTGCTAAAGCGGGGAGAGAGCAGTACTTC
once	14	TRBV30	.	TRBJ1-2	CAWSRGTTGYGYTF	TGTGCCTGGAGTAGGGGGACAACAGGGTATGGCTACACCTTC
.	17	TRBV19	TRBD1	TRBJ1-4	CASRKTGTGGEYEKLFF	TGTGCCAGTAGAAAAACCGGGACAGGGGGCGAATATGAAAAACTGTTTTTT
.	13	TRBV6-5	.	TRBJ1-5	CASRNDGNQPQHF	TGTGCCAGCAGAAACGACGGGAATCAGCCCCAGCATTTT
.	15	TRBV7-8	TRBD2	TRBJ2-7	CASSATLAGGLEQYF	TGTGCCAGCAGCGCCACGTTAGCGGGAGGCCTCGAGCAGTACTTC
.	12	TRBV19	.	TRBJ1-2	CASMGGIYGYTF	TGTGCCAGTATGGGAGGGATCTATGGCTACACCTTC
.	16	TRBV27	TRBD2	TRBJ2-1	CASSLGTSGSSHEQFF	TGTGCCAGCAGTTTGGGGACTAGCGGGAGTTCACATGAGCAGTTCTTC
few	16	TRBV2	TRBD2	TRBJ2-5	CASSDPSGRTQETQYF	TGTGCCAGCAGTGACCCTAGCGGGAGGACCCAAGAGACCCAGTACTTC
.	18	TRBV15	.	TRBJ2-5	CATSRDVAGALPEETQYF	TGTGCCACCAGCAGAGATGTAGCAGGGGCCCTCCCTGAGGAGACCCAGTACTTC
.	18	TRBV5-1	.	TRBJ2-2	CASSLIVAGTQGSGELFF	TGCGCCAGCAGCTTGATAGTGGCCGGGACCCAGGGGTCCGGGGAGCTGTTTTTT
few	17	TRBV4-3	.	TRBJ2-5	CASSQTAGSHPQETQYF	TGCGCCAGCAGCCAGACCGCGGGGTCCCACCCCCAAGAGACCCAGTACTTC
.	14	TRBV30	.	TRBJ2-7	CAWSFGGGGYEQYF	TGTGCCTGGAGTTTTGGAGGTGGAGGGTACGAGCAGTACTTC
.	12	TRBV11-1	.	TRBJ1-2	CASSQNDYGYTF	TGTGCCAGCAGCCAGAACGACTATGGCTACACCTTC
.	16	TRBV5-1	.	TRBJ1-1	CASSLGVGVRGTEAFF	TGCGCCAGCAGCTTGGGTGTCGGTGTCCGTGGCACTGAAGCTTTCTTT
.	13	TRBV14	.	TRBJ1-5	CASSQDGAQPQHF	TGTGCCAGCAGCCAAGATGGGGCTCAGCCCCAGCATTTT
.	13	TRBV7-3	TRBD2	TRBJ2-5	CASSLSGLAAQYF	TGTGCCAGCAGCTTAAGCGGACTAGCGGCCCAGTACTTC
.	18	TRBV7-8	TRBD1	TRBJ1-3	CASSPWLGNRGQGNTIYF	TGTGCCAGCAGCCCCTGGCTCGGGAACAGGGGTCAGGGAAACACCATATATTTT
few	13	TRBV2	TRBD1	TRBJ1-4	CASTGTGGEKLFF	TGTGCCAGCACCGGGACAGGGGGTGAAAAACTGTTTTTT
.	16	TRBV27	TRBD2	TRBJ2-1	CASSLVRTSGFIEQFF	TGTGCCAGCAGTTTAGTCCGGACTAGCGGATTCATTGAGCAGTTCTTC
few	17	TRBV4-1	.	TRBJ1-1	CASSQIRGPGGDTEAFF	TGCGCCAGCAGCCAGATTCGGGGACCGGGGGGTGACACTGAAGCTTTCTTT
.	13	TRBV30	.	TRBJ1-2	CAWSVLPARGLSF	TGTGCCTGGAGTGTATTACCCGCTCGGGGGTTATCCTTC